This TCR beta chain was captured in a study of long-term antiretroviral therapy in people with HIV. Across the whole study: The study's earliest collections predate the 2015 immediate-ART recommendation by about a decade.

This was the immunoSEQ v3.0 assay at survey level. Sequencing was designed to cover about 35,000-50,000 T-cell genomes in each sample. Measured with immunoSEQ multiplex PCR; TCRdb has only the in-frame clones, and not every one. The sample has tens of thousands of clones; about four fifths are singletons. With 2 bases clipped from V and 3 bases from J, the junction kept 3 bases outside the gene matches. From germline, CDR1 is SGHRS and CDR2 YFSETQ. The CDR3 contains 16 residues. Regarding the study as a whole: Post-treatment diversity went higher with ART but stayed below transplant donor controls. HIV repertoires covered narrower CDR3 length ranges than controls did.

Comment on this clone: Its specificity is not known.

The clonotype originates from a man aged 30-40 years with HIV. The sequences come from unsorted PBMCs, collected 1.5 years after starting antiretroviral therapy. V is TRBV5-1 and J is TRBJ2-1; TRBD2 aligns across 12 bases. CDR3 in DNA: TGCGCCAGCAGCTTTACTAGCGGGAGGAGCTACAATGAGCAGTTCTTC. It specifies CASSFTSGRSYNEQFF.